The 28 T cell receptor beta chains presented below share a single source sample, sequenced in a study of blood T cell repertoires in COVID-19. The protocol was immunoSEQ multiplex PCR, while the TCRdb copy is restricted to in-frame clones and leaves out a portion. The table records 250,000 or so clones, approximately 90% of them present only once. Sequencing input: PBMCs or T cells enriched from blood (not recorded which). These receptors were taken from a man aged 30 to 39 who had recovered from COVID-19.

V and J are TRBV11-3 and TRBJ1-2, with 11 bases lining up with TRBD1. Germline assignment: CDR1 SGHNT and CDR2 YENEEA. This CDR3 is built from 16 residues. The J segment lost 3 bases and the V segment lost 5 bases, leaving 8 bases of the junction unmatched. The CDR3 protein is CASSPGQGARDYGYTF. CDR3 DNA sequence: TGTGCCAGCAGCCCTGGACAGGGGGCGCGAGACTATGGCTACACCTTC.

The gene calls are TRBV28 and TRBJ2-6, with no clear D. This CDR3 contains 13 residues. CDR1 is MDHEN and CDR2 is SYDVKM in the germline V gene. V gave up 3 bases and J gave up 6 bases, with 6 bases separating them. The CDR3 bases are TGTGCCAGCAGTTTTGGGCCGGCCAACGTCCTGACTTTC. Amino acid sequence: CASSFGPANVLTF.

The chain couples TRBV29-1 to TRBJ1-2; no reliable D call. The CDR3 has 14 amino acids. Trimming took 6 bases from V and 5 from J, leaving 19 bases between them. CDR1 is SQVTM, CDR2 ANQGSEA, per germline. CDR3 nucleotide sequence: TGCAGCGTGGCCGGTGGTACACCGGGGTATGGCTACACCTTC. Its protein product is CSVAGGTPGYGYTF.

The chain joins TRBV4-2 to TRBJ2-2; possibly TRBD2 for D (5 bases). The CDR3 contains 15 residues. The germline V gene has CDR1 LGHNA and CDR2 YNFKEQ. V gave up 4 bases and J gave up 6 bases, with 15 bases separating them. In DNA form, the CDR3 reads TGTGCCAGCAGCCCGACTACGGGCCCAGCCGGGGAGCTGTTTTTT. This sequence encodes CASSPTTGPAGELFF.

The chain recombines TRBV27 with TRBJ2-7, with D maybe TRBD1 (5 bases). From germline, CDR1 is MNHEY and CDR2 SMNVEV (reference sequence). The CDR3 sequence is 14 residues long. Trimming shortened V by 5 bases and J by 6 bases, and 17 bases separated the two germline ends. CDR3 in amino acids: CASSRRFRVTEQYF. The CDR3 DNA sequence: TGTGCCAGCAGTCGTCGATTCAGGGTTACCGAGCAGTACTTC.

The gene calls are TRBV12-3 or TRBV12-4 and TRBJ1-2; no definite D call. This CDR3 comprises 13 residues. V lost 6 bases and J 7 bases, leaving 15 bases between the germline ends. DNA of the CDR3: TGTGCCAGCAGCCAAGTAGCCGTCGGTGGCTACACCTTC. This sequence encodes CASSQVAVGGYTF.

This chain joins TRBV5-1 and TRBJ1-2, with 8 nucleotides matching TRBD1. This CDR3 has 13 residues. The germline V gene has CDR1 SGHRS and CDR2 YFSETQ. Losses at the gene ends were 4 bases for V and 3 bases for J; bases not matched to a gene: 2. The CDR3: CASSKDRDYGYTF. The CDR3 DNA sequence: TGCGCCAGCAGCAAGGACAGGGACTATGGCTACACCTTC.

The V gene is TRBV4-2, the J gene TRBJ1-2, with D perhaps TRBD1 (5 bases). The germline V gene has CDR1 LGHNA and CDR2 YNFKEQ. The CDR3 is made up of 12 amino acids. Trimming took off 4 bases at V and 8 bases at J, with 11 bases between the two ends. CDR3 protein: CASSPGTSGYTF. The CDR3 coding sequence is TGTGCCAGCAGCCCCGGGACTTCCGGCTACACCTTC.

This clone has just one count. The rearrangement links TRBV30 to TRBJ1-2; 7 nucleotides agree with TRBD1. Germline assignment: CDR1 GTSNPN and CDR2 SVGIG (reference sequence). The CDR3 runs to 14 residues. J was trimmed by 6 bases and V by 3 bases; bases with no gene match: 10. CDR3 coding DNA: TGTGCCTGGAGGTCCGGACAGGCCCTCGATGGCTACACCTTC. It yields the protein CAWRSGQALDGYTF.

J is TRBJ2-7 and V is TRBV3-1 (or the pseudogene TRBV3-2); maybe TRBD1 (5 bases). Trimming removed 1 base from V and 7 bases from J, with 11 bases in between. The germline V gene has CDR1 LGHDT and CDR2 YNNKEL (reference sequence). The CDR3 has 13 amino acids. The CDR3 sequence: CASSQVRGREQYF. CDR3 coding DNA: TGTGCCAGCAGCCAAGTAAGGGGAAGGGAGCAGTACTTC.

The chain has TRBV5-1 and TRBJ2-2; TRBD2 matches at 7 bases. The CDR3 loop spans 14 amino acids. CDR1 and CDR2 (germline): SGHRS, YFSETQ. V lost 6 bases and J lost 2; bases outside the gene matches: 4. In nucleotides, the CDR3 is TGCGCCAGCATGCGGGAGCCTAACACCGGGGAGCTGTTTTTT. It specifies CASMREPNTGELFF. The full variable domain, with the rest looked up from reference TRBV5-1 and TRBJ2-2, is KAGVTQTPRYLIKTRGQQVTLSCSPISGHRSVSWYQQTPGQGLQFLFEYFSETQRNKGNFPGRFSGRQFSNSRSEMNVSTLELGDSALYLCASMREPNTGELFFGEGSRLTVL.

The CDR3 sequence: CASSPMTGLVGGYTF. The CDR3 DNA sequence: TGTGCCAGCAGCCCCATGACAGGTCTGGTGGGTGGCTACACCTTC. V gene TRBV7-2 combines with J gene TRBJ1-2, with D perhaps TRBD1 (6 bases). The CDR3 is made up of 15 amino acids. The germline V gene encodes CDR1 SGHTA and CDR2 FQGNSA. The ends were cut back, 5 bases at V and 7 bases at J, with 20 bases in the middle. Drawing the rest from reference TRBV7-2 and TRBJ1-2, the complete variable domain is GAGVSQSPSNKVTEKGKDVELRCDPISGHTALYWYRQSLGQGLEFLIYFQGNSAPDKSGLPSDRFSAERTGGSVSTLTIQRTQQEDSAVYLCASSPMTGLVGGYTFGSGTRLTVV.

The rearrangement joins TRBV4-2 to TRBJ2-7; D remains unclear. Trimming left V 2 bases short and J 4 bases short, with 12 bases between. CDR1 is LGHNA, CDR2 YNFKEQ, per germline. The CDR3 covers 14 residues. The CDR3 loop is CASSQSRAEYEQYF. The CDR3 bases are TGTGCCAGCAGCCAATCTAGAGCAGAGTACGAGCAGTACTTC.

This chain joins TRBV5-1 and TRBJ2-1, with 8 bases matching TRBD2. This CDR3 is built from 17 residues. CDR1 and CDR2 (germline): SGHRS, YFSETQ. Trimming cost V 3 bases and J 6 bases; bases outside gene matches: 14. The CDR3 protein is CASSSVLGLAGGNEQFF. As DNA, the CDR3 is TGCGCCAGCAGCTCGGTTCTTGGACTAGCTGGGGGCAATGAGCAGTTCTTC.

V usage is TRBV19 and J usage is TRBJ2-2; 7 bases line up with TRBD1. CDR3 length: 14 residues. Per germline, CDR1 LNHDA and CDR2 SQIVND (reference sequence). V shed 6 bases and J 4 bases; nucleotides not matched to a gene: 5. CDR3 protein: CASSGDRLTGELFF. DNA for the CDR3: TGTGCCAGTAGCGGGGACAGACTCACCGGGGAGCTGTTTTTT.

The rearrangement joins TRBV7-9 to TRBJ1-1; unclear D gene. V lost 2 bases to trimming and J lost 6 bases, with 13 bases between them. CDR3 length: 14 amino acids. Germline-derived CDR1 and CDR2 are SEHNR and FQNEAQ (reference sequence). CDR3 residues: CASSLTPTLPEAFF. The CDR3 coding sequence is TGTGCCAGCAGCTTAACCCCTACTCTCCCTGAAGCTTTCTTT.

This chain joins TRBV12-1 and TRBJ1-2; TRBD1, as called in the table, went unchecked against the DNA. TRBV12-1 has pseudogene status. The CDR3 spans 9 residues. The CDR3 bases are TGTGCCTACACAGGGGGCTACACCTTC. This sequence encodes CAYTGGYTF.

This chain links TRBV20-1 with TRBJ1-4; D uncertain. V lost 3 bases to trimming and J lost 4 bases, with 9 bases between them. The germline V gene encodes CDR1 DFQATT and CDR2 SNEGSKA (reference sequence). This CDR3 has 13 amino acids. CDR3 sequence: CSASREFNEKLFF. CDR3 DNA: TGCAGTGCTAGTCGCGAATTTAATGAAAAACTGTTTTTT.

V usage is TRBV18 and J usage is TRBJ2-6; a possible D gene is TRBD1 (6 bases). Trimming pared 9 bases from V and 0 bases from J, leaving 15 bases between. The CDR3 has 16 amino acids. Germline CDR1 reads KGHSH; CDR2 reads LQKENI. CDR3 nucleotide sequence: TGTGCCAGTACGACGGACAGTATCTCTGGGGCCAACGTCCTGACTTTC. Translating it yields CASTTDSISGANVLTF.

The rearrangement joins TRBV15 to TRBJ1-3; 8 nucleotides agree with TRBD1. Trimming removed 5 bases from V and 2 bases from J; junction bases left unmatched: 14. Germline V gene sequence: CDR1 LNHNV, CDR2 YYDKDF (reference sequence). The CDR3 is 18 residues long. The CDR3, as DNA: TGTGCCACCAGCCCCTGGGGAGGACAGGGCTTGGCTGGAAACACCATATATTTT. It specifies CATSPWGGQGLAGNTIYF.

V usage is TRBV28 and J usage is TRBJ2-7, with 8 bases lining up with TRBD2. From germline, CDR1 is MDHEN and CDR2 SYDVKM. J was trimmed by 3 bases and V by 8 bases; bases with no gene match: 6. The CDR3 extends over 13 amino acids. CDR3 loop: CASLPGTSYEQYF. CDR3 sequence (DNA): TGTGCCAGCCTACCGGGGACTAGCTACGAGCAGTACTTC. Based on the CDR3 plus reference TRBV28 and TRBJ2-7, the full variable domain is DVKVTQSSRYLVKRTGEKVFLECVQDMDHENMFWYRQDPGLGLRLIYFSYDVKMKEKGDIPEGYSVSREKKERFSLILESASTNQTSMYLCASLPGTSYEQYFGPGTRLTVT.

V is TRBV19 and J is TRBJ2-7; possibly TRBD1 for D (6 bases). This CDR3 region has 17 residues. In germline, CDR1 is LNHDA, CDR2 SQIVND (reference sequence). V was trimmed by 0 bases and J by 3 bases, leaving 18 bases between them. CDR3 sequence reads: CASSIELTGRGNYEQYF. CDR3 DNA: TGTGCCAGTAGTATAGAGTTGACAGGCCGAGGCAACTACGAGCAGTACTTC.

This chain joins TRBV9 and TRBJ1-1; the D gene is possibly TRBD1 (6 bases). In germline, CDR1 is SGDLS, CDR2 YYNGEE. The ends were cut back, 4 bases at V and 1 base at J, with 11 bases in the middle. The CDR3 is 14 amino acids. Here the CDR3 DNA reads TGTGCCAGCAGCTCCGGGACACGGAACACTGAAGCTTTCTTT. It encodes CASSSGTRNTEAFF.

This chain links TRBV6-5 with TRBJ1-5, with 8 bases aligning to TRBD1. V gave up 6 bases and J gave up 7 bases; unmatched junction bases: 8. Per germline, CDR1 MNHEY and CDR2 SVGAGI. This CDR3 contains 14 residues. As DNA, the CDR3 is TGTGCCAGCAGGGAGACAGGGGTTGGGCAGCCCCAGCATTTT. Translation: CASRETGVGQPQHF.

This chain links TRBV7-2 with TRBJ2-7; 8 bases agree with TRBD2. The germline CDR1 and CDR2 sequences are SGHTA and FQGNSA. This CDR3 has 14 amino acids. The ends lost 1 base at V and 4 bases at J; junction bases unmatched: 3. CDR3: CASSLVAGSYEQYF. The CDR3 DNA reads TGTGCCAGCAGCTTAGTAGCGGGGTCATACGAGCAGTACTTC.

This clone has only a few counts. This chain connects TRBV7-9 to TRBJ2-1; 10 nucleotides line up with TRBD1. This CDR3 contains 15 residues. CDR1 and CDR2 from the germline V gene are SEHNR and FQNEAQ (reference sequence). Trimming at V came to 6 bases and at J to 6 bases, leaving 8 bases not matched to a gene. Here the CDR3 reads CASSRGQGIINEQFF. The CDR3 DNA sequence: TGTGCCAGCAGTAGGGGACAGGGGATCATCAATGAGCAGTTCTTC. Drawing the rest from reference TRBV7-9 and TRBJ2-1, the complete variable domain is DTGVSQNPRHKITKRGQNVTFRCDPISEHNRLYWYRQTLGQGPEFLTYFQNEAQLEKSRLLSDRFSAERPKGSFSTLEIQRTEQGDSAMYLCASSRGQGIINEQFFGPGTRLTVL.

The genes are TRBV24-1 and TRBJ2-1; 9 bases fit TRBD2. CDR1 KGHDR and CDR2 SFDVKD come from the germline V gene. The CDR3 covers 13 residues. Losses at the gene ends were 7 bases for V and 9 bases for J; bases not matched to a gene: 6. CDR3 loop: CATSEGTSIEQFF. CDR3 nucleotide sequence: TGTGCCACCAGCGAGGGGACTAGCATTGAGCAGTTCTTC.

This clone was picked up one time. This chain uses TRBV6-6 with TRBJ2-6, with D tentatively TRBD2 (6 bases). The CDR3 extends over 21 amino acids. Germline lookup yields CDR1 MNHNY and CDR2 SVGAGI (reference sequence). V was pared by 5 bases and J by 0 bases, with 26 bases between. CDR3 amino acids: CASSLRGSAGLTYSGANVLTF. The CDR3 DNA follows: TGTGCCAGCAGTCTCCGCGGGTCGGCGGGACTGACGTACTCTGGGGCCAACGTCCTGACTTTC.